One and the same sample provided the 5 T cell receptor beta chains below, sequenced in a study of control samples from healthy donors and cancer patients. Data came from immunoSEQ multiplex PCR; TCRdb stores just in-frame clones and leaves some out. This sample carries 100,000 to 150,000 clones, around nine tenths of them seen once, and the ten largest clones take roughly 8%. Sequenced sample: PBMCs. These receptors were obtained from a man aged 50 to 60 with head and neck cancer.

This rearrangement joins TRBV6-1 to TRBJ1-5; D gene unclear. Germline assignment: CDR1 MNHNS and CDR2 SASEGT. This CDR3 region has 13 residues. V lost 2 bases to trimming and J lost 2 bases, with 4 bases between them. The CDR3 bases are TGTGCCAGCAGTGAACCTGGCAATCAGCCCCAGCATTTT. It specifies CASSEPGNQPQHF.

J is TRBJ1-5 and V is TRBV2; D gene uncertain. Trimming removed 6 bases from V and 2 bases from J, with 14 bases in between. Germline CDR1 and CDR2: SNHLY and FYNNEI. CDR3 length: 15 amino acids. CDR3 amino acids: CASRGNRVGNQPQHF. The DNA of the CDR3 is TGTGCCAGCAGGGGAAACAGAGTAGGCAATCAGCCCCAGCATTTT.

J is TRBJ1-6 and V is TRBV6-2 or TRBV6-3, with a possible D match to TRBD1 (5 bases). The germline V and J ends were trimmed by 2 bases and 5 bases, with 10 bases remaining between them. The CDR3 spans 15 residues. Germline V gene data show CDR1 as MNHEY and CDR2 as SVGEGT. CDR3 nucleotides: TGTGCCAGCAGTTACCGGGACGGAAATAATTCACCCCTCCACTTT. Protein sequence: CASSYRDGNNSPLHF.

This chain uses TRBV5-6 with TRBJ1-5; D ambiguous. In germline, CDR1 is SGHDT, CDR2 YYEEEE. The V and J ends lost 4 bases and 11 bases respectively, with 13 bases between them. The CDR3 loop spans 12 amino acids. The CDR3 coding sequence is TGTGCCAGCAGCCAACGAAACGGCGCCCAGCATTTT. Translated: CASSQRNGAQHF.

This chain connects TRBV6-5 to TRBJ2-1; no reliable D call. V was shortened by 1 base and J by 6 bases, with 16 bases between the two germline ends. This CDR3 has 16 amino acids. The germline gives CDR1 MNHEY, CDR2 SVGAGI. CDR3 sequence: CASSYWRSGSGNEQFF. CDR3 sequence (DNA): TGTGCCAGCAGTTACTGGCGATCAGGTTCGGGCAATGAGCAGTTCTTC.